This T cell receptor beta chain was retrieved from a study of cytomegalovirus exposure and HLA in healthy donors. Overall study results and limits: Most TCR beta V segments were productive about 87% or about 30% of the time in an earlier analysis. In a later analysis, CMV-associated beta chains were mostly HLA-associated, it appeared.

This clone is a singleton in its sample. The target antigen is unknown. The PCR contained 60 Vbeta and 13 Jbeta primers. Libraries were prepared by immunoSEQ multiplex PCR; TCRdb keeps only in-frame clonotypes and omits some of them. The table has over 130,000 clones, about 61% seen once. Trimming left V 4 bases short and J 5 bases short, with 5 bases between. Germline-derived CDR1 and CDR2 are SGHTA and FQGTGA. The CDR3 is made up of 11 amino acids. V and J are TRBV7-3 and TRBJ1-2; D may be TRBD1 (5 bases). The sample taken for sequencing was PBMCs. This clonotype originated in a male donor in good health and CMV-seronegative. DNA of the CDR3: TGTGCCAGCAGCTCAGGGTATGGCTACACCTTC. Protein: CASSSGYGYTF.